Below are 22 T cell receptor beta chains sequenced from a single sample in a study of blood T cell repertoires in COVID-19. Clones were sequenced by immunoSEQ multiplex PCR, and TCRdb holds only the in-frame ones, with some missing. The sample yields a few hundred thousand clones, less than 95% seen once. Sequencing was done on a sample of PBMCs or T cells enriched from blood (not recorded which). The source is a man aged 18 to 30 who had recovered from COVID-19.

The V call is TRBV4-1, the J call TRBJ1-6; D remains unclear. Germline values: CDR1 MGHRA, CDR2 YSYEKL. V lost 4 bases and J 7 bases, leaving 14 bases between the germline ends. This CDR3 is built from 15 residues. The CDR3 loop reads CASSPPVGLNSPLHF. Written as DNA, the CDR3 is TGCGCCAGCAGCCCGCCTGTCGGACTAAATTCACCCCTCCACTTT.

As to this clone: The junction shows a germline mismatch at one end, possibly a read error. V and J are TRBV11-2 and TRBJ1-1; possibly TRBD1 for D (6 bases). This CDR3 is 13 amino acids long. The germline CDR1 and CDR2 sequences are SGHAT and FQNNGV. The CDR3 is CASSLDLIGQPYF. The CDR3 nucleotides are TGTGCCAGCAGCTTAGATCTGATCGGACAGCCGTACTTT.

This clone occurred a few times. The genes are TRBV12-5 and TRBJ2-7; TRBD1 agrees at 9 bases. There are 14 residues in the CDR3. Germline V gene data show CDR1 as LGHNT and CDR2 as FRNRAP. Trimming removed 4 bases from V and 3 bases from J; junction bases left unmatched: 4. CDR3 residues: CASGSGQGLYEQYF. In DNA form, the CDR3 reads TGTGCTAGTGGTTCTGGACAGGGGCTCTACGAGCAGTACTTC.

The gene calls are TRBV24-1 and TRBJ1-5, with D possibly matching TRBD1 (6 bases). This CDR3 is built from 18 residues. Deletions cut 4 bases from V and 3 bases from J, with 21 bases between. Germline V gene lookup returns CDR1 KGHDR and CDR2 SFDVKD. This chain's CDR3 is CATSDRLGRQEINQPQHF. In nucleotides, the CDR3 is TGTGCCACCAGTGACCGCTTGGGCCGACAGGAAATCAATCAGCCCCAGCATTTT.

The CDR3: CASSLGLYDTQYF. The CDR3 nucleotides are TGTGCCAGCAGCTTAGGCCTCTATGATACGCAGTATTTT. V and J are TRBV11-2 and TRBJ2-3; D remains unclear. V lost 1 base and J 6 bases, leaving 8 bases between the germline ends. CDR1 is SGHAT, CDR2 FQNNGV, per germline. The CDR3 spans 13 residues. The full variable domain, in which reference TRBV11-2 and TRBJ2-3 provide the parts outside the CDR3, is EAGVAQSPRYKIIEKRQSVAFWCNPISGHATLYWYQQILGQGPKLLIQFQNNGVVDDSQLPKDRFSAERLKGVDSTLKIQPAKLEDSAVYLCASSLGLYDTQYFGPGTRLTVL.

The chain couples TRBV5-4 to TRBJ2-7, with 10 positions matching TRBD1. After removal of 4 bases from V and 3 bases from J, the junction contained 7 bases not matched to a gene. This CDR3 has 15 residues. Germline assignment: CDR1 SGHNT and CDR2 YYREEE (reference sequence). This CDR3 is CASSPTGGMFYEQYF. CDR3 DNA: TGTGCCAGCAGCCCGACAGGGGGCATGTTCTACGAGCAGTACTTC.

This chain links TRBV5-6 with TRBJ1-2; D remains unclear. Per the germline V gene, CDR1 is SGHDT and CDR2 is YYEEEE. V was shortened by 0 bases and J by 1 base, with 7 bases between the two germline ends. CDR3 size: 14 residues. CDR3 bases: TGTGCCAGCAGCTTGGAACAGAGTAACTATGGCTACACCTTC. Protein product: CASSLEQSNYGYTF.

In this sample, this clone turned up many times. This chain connects TRBV7-2 to TRBJ1-1, with D possibly matching TRBD1 (5 bases). The CDR3 consists of 15 residues. V lost 2 bases and J 1 base, leaving 11 bases between the germline ends. In germline, CDR1 is SGHTA, CDR2 FQGNSA. CDR3 nucleotides: TGTGCCAGCAGCTTATTCGGGGGGACGAACACTGAAGCTTTCTTT. It yields the protein CASSLFGGTNTEAFF. Supplemented by reference TRBV7-2 and TRBJ1-1, the full variable domain reads GAGVSQSPSNKVTEKGKDVELRCDPISGHTALYWYRQSLGQGLEFLIYFQGNSAPDKSGLPSDRFSAERTGGSVSTLTIQRTQQEDSAVYLCASSLFGGTNTEAFFGQGTRLTVV.

The V gene is TRBV7-9, the J gene TRBJ1-2, with 9 bases identical to TRBD1. There are 15 residues in the CDR3. Germline V lookup: CDR1 SEHNR, CDR2 FQNEAQ (reference sequence). Germline trimming cut 5 bases from V and 2 bases from J; bases unmatched to any gene: 6. This chain's CDR3 is CASSRFTGGNYGYTF. CDR3 in DNA: TGTGCCAGCAGCCGCTTCACAGGGGGCAACTATGGCTACACCTTC.

With regard to this clone: At the DNA level, this CDR3 is encoded by other sequences in the same sample as well. The chain links TRBV28 to TRBJ2-7; D unclear. Trimming took 1 base from V and 3 from J, leaving 4 bases between them. Per germline, CDR1 MDHEN and CDR2 SYDVKM. The CDR3 length is 12 residues. The CDR3 loop is CASSLSGYEQYF. CDR3 bases: TGTGCCAGCAGTTTATCCGGCTACGAGCAGTACTTC.

The rearrangement joins TRBV9 to TRBJ1-1, with D perhaps matching TRBD1 (5 bases). Trimming left V 3 bases short and J 2 bases short, with 11 bases between. The CDR3 loop spans 14 amino acids. Germline-derived CDR1 and CDR2 are SGDLS and YYNGEE. CDR3 in amino acids: CASSAGMRNTEAFF. CDR3 bases: TGTGCCAGCAGCGCAGGGATGCGTAACACTGAAGCTTTCTTT. The whole variable domain, filled in from reference TRBV9 and TRBJ1-1, reads DSGVTQTPKHLITATGQRVTLRCSPRSGDLSVYWYQQSLDQGLQFLIQYYNGEERAKGNILERFSAQQFPDLHSELNLSSLELGDSALYFCASSAGMRNTEAFFGQGTRLTVV.

This chain links TRBV4-1 with TRBJ1-5; tentative D call: TRBD1 (6 bases). Trimming left V 5 bases short and J 2 bases short, with 16 bases between. The CDR3 covers 16 residues. The germline V gene encodes CDR1 MGHRA and CDR2 YSYEKL. CDR3: CASSLEPGVGNQPQHF. The CDR3 bases are TGCGCCAGCAGCTTAGAGCCAGGGGTAGGCAATCAGCCCCAGCATTTT.

V and J are TRBV19 and TRBJ1-2; D is possibly TRBD1 (5 bases). CDR1 and CDR2 (germline): LNHDA, SQIVND (reference sequence). V lost 4 bases to trimming and J lost 5 bases, with 8 bases between them. CDR3 length equals 12 residues. This chain's CDR3 is CASSSGGYGYTF. The CDR3 coding sequence is TGTGCCAGTAGTAGCGGGGGTTATGGCTACACCTTC.

This chain uses TRBV6-5 with TRBJ2-2; weak D call: TRBD1 (5 bases). The germline V and J ends were trimmed by 7 bases and 7 bases, with 10 bases remaining between them. The CDR3 is made up of 12 amino acids. Germline CDR1 and CDR2: MNHEY and SVGAGI. CDR3 DNA sequence: TGTGCCAGCACAGGGCCGGTCGGGGAGCTGTTTTTT. Its translation: CASTGPVGELFF.

The chain links TRBV6-2 or TRBV6-3 to TRBJ1-2, with D possibly being TRBD1 (5 bases). V lost 6 bases and J 7 bases, leaving 15 bases between the germline ends. CDR3 length: 13 residues. Germline V CDR1 and CDR2: MNHEY, SVGEGT. This chain's CDR3 is CASSSQRGFGYTF. In DNA, the CDR3 is TGTGCCAGCAGCTCCCAGCGGGGGTTTGGCTACACCTTC.

This sequence joins TRBV5-5 and TRBJ1-2; D is unclear. V gave up 1 base and J gave up 1 base, with 14 bases separating them. CDR1 is SGHKS, CDR2 YYEKEE, per germline (reference sequence). The CDR3 contains 16 residues. The CDR3 protein is CASSLPEVAHNYGYTF. As DNA, the CDR3 is TGTGCCAGCAGCTTGCCCGAGGTAGCCCATAACTATGGCTACACCTTC.

The rearrangement uses TRBV30 and TRBJ2-1, with a weak D call TRBD1 (6 bases). The CDR3 length is 12 residues. The V end lost 2 bases, the J end lost 5 bases, and 7 bases lay between the germline ends. Germline V lookup: CDR1 GTSNPN, CDR2 SVGIG (reference sequence). The CDR3 spells CAWSNRDNEQFF. As DNA, the CDR3 is TGTGCCTGGAGTAACAGGGACAATGAGCAGTTCTTC.

The chain carries TRBV20-1 and TRBJ2-4, with 10 bases identical to TRBD1. The CDR3 is 11 amino acids. Trimming cost V 3 bases and J 16 bases; bases outside gene matches: 6. Germline V CDR1 and CDR2: DFQATT, SNEGSKA (reference sequence). The CDR3 DNA reads as TGCAGTGCTAGTACGGGACAGGGGTTTTACTTC. Its translation: CSASTGQGFYF.

This clone was observed a single time. The gene calls are TRBV14 and TRBJ2-1; maybe TRBD2 (5 bases). V lost 1 base to trimming and J lost 0 bases, with 10 bases between them. Germline V gene data show CDR1 as SGHDN and CDR2 as FVKESK. The CDR3 consists of 16 residues. CDR3 bases: TGTGCCAGCAGCCAAGGGCGGGCGGTCTCCTACAATGAGCAGTTCTTC. This codes for CASSQGRAVSYNEQFF.

The V call is TRBV25-1, the J call TRBJ1-2, with no clear D. Per germline, CDR1 MGHDK and CDR2 SYGVNS. This CDR3 is 12 amino acids long. The V and J ends lost 8 bases and 6 bases respectively, with 13 bases between them. The CDR3 loop is CASGVTGDGYTF. CDR3 coding DNA: TGTGCCAGCGGGGTGACGGGAGATGGCTACACCTTC.

The V and J genes are TRBV6-5 and TRBJ2-7, with 14 bases that match TRBD2. This CDR3 comprises 15 residues. Unmatched junction bases numbered 6, after V lost 8 bases and J lost 3 bases. Germline CDR1 MNHEY, CDR2 SVGAGI. This chain's CDR3 is CASGTSGGPSYEQYF. The CDR3 region has the DNA TGTGCCAGCGGGACTAGCGGGGGCCCTAGCTACGAGCAGTACTTC.

This chain connects TRBV6-5 to TRBJ1-1, with 8 nucleotides matching TRBD1. Germline V CDR1 and CDR2: MNHEY, SVGAGI. V was pared by 6 bases and J by 0 bases, with 6 bases of the junction left unmatched. The CDR3 extends over 15 amino acids. CDR3 region: CASRLGQGLNTEAFF. The DNA of the CDR3 is TGTGCCAGCAGGCTTGGACAGGGTCTGAACACTGAAGCTTTCTTT.